The T cell receptor (beta chain) described here comes from a study of blood T cell repertoires in COVID-19. In the study overall: From T cells, B-cell-depleted T cells, or PBMCs came the material, which was cDNA or gDNA.

Using immunoSEQ multiplex PCR, the repertoire was profiled, and TCRdb retains in-frame clones only, with some absent. The table lists around 300,000 clones, approximately 89% of them singletons. This TCR was sampled from a man between 25 and 39 years old who had recovered from COVID-19. Specimen: PBMCs or T cells enriched from blood (not recorded which).

CDR3 in DNA: TGTGCCAGCAGCCATAACAGGGGGGGGGCACTAGCGAGGTACGAGCAGTACTTC. Translating it yields CASSHNRGGALARYEQYF. The chain has TRBV3-1 (or the pseudogene TRBV3-2) and TRBJ2-7, with a possible D match to TRBD1 (8 bases). The germline V and J ends were trimmed by 3 bases and 4 bases, with 25 bases remaining between them. The CDR3 loop spans 18 amino acids. The germline CDR1 and CDR2 sequences are LGHDT and YNNKEL (reference sequence).